Below, 21 T cell receptor beta chains from the same sample are listed, as sequenced in a study of identical twins (dated by TCRdb to about 2016). The library was prepared using 5' RACE. TCRdb shows the sequencer as Illumina HiSeq 2000. The public reads were reprocessed in TCRdb via fastp at Q25 and MiXCR, keeping in-frame beta chains. One record per CDR3 amino acid sequence lists the most common genes and DNA. The sample table shows some 1,600,000 distinct CDR3 sequences, and under 35% are seen once. Of the sample, more than 0.25% falls within the top ten clones. Sequenced material: cord blood. The receptors stem from a newborn girl in good health.

The sample holds many counts of this clonotype. The CDR3: CASSPLTEQFF. The CDR3 DNA reads TGTGCCAGCAGCCCCCTGACAGAGCAGTTCTTC. V is TRBV12-3 or TRBV12-4 and J is TRBJ2-1, with D uncertain. The CDR3 is made up of 11 amino acids. The V and J ends lost 6 bases and 10 bases respectively, with 10 bases between them.

The chain uses TRBV5-5 and TRBJ2-1; D not resolved. This CDR3 has 15 amino acids. V was trimmed by 5 bases and J by 4 bases, leaving 16 bases between them. Germline V gives CDR1 SGHKS, CDR2 YYEKEE (reference sequence). CDR3 in DNA: TGTGCCAGCAGTTTTCAGGCCCCGACTTACAATGAGCAGTTCTTC. The encoded protein is CASSFQAPTYNEQFF.

Only a few counts were recorded for this clonotype. This rearrangement joins TRBV29-1 to TRBJ2-1, with TRBD2 identical over 16 bases. Germline V lookup: CDR1 SQVTM, CDR2 ANQGSEA. Unmatched junction bases numbered 10, after V lost 7 bases and J lost 4 bases. This CDR3 comprises 17 residues. The CDR3 DNA reads as TGCAGCGCGCCGGGACTAGCGGGAGGGCCAAGTTACAATGAGCAGTTCTTC. Amino acid sequence: CSAPGLAGGPSYNEQFF.

This clonotype was recorded a few times. The chain is built from TRBV10-3 and TRBJ2-2; 9 bases match TRBD1. V shed 3 bases and J 4 bases; nucleotides not matched to a gene: 12. The CDR3 sequence is 18 residues long. Germline loops: CDR1 ENHRY, CDR2 SYGVKD. CDR3 sequence (DNA): TGTGCCATCAGTGAATCCTGGGACAGGGAGGGACTCACCGGGGAGCTGTTTTTT. Translation: CAISESWDREGLTGELFF.

V usage is TRBV6-1 and J usage is TRBJ2-7; D is uncertain. Judging by the DNA end, TRBJ2-5 fits better; the J call may be wrong. This CDR3 spans 14 amino acids. Germline CDR1 reads MNHNS; CDR2 reads SASEGT. The CDR3 region has the DNA TGTGCCACGGCCTCAGGTACCCTACGGGAGACCCAGTACTTC. This translates into CATASGTLRETQYF.

This clonotype was found a few times. J is TRBJ2-1 and V is TRBV4-2, with TRBD2 matching over 11 bases. The V gene end was trimmed by 3 bases and the J gene end by 0 bases; junction bases not matched to a gene: 10. The V gene's germline CDR1 is LGHNA and CDR2 YNFKEQ. The CDR3 is made up of 19 amino acids. CDR3 sequence: CASSHPPTSGRSSYNEQFF. CDR3 coding DNA: TGTGCCAGCAGCCATCCACCCACTAGCGGGAGAAGCTCCTACAATGAGCAGTTCTTC.

The chain couples TRBV5-1 to TRBJ2-3, with 7 bases that match TRBD1. Germline V gives CDR1 SGHRS, CDR2 YFSETQ. V lost 4 bases, J lost 5 bases, and 7 bases stayed unmatched. The CDR3 loop spans 14 amino acids. CDR3 protein: CASSMGQLRDTQYF. The CDR3 DNA follows: TGCGCCAGCAGCATGGGACAGTTGAGAGATACGCAGTATTTT.

The gene calls are TRBV20-1 and TRBJ2-3; D gene ambiguous. This CDR3 has 14 amino acids. V was pared by 1 base and J by 1 base, with 9 bases between. CDR1 is DFQATT, CDR2 SNEGSKA, per germline (reference sequence). CDR3 sequence (DNA): TGCAGTGCTAGAGCGCCAGCCCGCACAGATACGCAGTATTTT. Its protein product is CSARAPARTDTQYF.

The J gene is TRBJ1-2, the V gene TRBV5-6; D unresolved. The V end was cut by 1 base, the J end by 4 bases, with 14 bases between. CDR1 is SGHDT, CDR2 YYEEEE, per germline. The CDR3 has 15 residues. CDR3 region: CASSLRVRQLYGYTF. The CDR3, as DNA: TGTGCCAGCAGCTTGCGTGTCCGTCAGCTCTATGGCTACACCTTC.

V gene TRBV12-3 or TRBV12-4 combines with J gene TRBJ2-1, with D unclear. V was pared by 7 bases and J by 6 bases, with 7 bases between. The CDR3 has 11 residues. The CDR3 DNA follows: TGTGCCAGCAAAGGAGCCAATGAGCAGTTCTTC. Its translation: CASKGANEQFF.

CDR3 DNA: TGTGCTAGTGGCCATAATACAGGGAAGGATGAGCAGTACTTC. Translated: CASGHNTGKDEQYF. This chain uses TRBV12-5 with TRBJ2-5, with TRBD1 as a possible D gene (6 bases). Germline V lookup: CDR1 LGHNT, CDR2 FRNRAP. The CDR3 consists of 14 residues. The V gene lost 6 bases and the J gene lost 11 bases, with 22 bases spanning the gap.

Comments on this clonotype: This sequence may be a read error, since a much larger clone differs from it by one base. The chain employs TRBV20-1 and TRBJ2-3, with 8 bases lining up with TRBD1. Per the germline V gene, CDR1 is DFQATT and CDR2 is SNEGSKA (reference sequence). This CDR3 spans 16 amino acids. With 3 bases clipped from V and 0 bases from J, the junction kept 8 bases outside the gene matches. CDR3 protein: CSASLRDRSSTDTQYF. CDR3 coding DNA: TGCAGTGCTAGCCTACGGGACAGGAGTAGCACAGATACGCAGTATTTT.

This clonotype was counted at least ten times. The chain recombines TRBV4-2 with TRBJ2-5; D is ambiguous. Trimming took 0 bases from V and 3 from J, leaving 5 bases between them. The CDR3 length is 13 residues. Germline lookup yields CDR1 LGHNA and CDR2 YNFKEQ. DNA of the CDR3: TGTGCCAGCAGCCAAGATGGGAAAGAGACCCAGTACTTC. Protein: CASSQDGKETQYF.

This clonotype was seen ten or more times. V gene TRBV2 combines with J gene TRBJ2-1; 7 bases align to TRBD1. CDR1 is SNHLY and CDR2 is FYNNEI in the germline V gene. The CDR3 spans 13 residues. V dropped 6 bases and J dropped 4; count of bases not matched to a gene: 3. Written as DNA, the CDR3 is TGTGCCAGCAGCGACAGGGTTTACAATGAGCAGTTCTTC. It encodes CASSDRVYNEQFF.

The V and J genes are TRBV28 and TRBJ2-3; possibly TRBD2 for D (7 bases). Germline-derived CDR1 and CDR2 are MDHEN and SYDVKM. V was cut by 5 bases and J by 5 bases, with 20 bases left in between. CDR3 length: 16 residues. For the CDR3, the DNA is TGTGCCAGCAGTATATCTAGGGGGGGGCCGGGAGATACGCAGTATTTT. It yields the protein CASSISRGGPGDTQYF.

The genes are TRBV28 and TRBJ1-4; no clear D gene. The V end lost 3 bases, the J end lost 4 bases, and 12 bases lay between the germline ends. The CDR3 spans 15 residues. The germline CDR1 and CDR2 sequences are MDHEN and SYDVKM. The CDR3 sequence is CASSFFREINEKLFF. The DNA of the CDR3 is TGTGCCAGCAGTTTTTTCCGGGAGATTAATGAAAAACTGTTTTTT.

This clonotype was observed at least ten times. The gene calls are TRBV6-5 and TRBJ1-2; D is possibly TRBD1 (5 bases). CDR3 size: 14 residues. V gave up 5 bases and J gave up 5 bases, with 15 bases separating them. Germline loops: CDR1 MNHEY, CDR2 SVGAGI. CDR3 sequence: CASSPPGTGYGYTF. The CDR3 region has the DNA TGTGCCAGCAGTCCCCCCGGGACTGGTTATGGCTACACCTTC.

The chain has TRBV12-3 or TRBV12-4 and TRBJ2-5; D ambiguous. V was shortened by 6 bases and J by 11 bases, with 25 bases between the two germline ends. There are 15 residues in the CDR3. The CDR3 DNA reads TGTGCCAGCAGCCCCGGGCGCCGCCCCTACAATGAGCAGTACTTC. It translates to CASSPGRRPYNEQYF.

V and J are TRBV28 and TRBJ2-3; 9 nucleotides line up with TRBD2. This CDR3 is 15 amino acids long. Trimming removed 3 bases from V and 2 bases from J; junction bases left unmatched: 3. The V gene's germline CDR1 is MDHEN and CDR2 SYDVKM. The CDR3 DNA reads as TGTGCCAGCAGTTTGGTAGCGGGAGACACAGATACGCAGTATTTT. This gives the protein CASSLVAGDTDTQYF.

This rearrangement joins TRBV7-2 to TRBJ2-2, with TRBD1 matching 7 bases. Germline V gives CDR1 SGHTA, CDR2 FQGNSA. This CDR3 has 15 residues. The V and J ends lost 0 bases and 6 bases, in that order; junction bases with no gene match: 4. The CDR3 region has the DNA TGTGCCAGCAGCTTAGCGGTGCAGGGGGCCGGGGAGCTGTTTTTT. It codes for CASSLAVQGAGELFF.

The chain couples TRBV20-1 to TRBJ2-4; 9 bases fit TRBD1. The germline V gene encodes CDR1 DFQATT and CDR2 SNEGSKA (reference sequence). The CDR3 spans 14 residues. Trimming at V came to 6 bases and at J to 13 bases, leaving 16 bases not matched to a gene. CDR3 DNA sequence: TGCAGTGCGCTAGCTCTGACAGGGGGGTATGAGCAGTACTTC. Translating it yields CSALALTGGYEQYF.